These T cell receptor beta chains were read from a single sample in a study of shared clonotypes between healthy human individuals. This table comes from immunoSEQ multiplex PCR, and its TCRdb copy is limited to in-frame clones, with some not included. The sample includes 2 million to 2.5 million clones, approximately 96% of them seen just once. The sequencing sample was made of naive CD4+ T cells sorted from blood. These receptors originate from a man aged 18 to 30 in good health. The CDR3 runs from the conserved cysteine through the conserved F or W. Fields, in order: V gene, D gene, J gene, clone size, CDR3 DNA, CDR3 protein. D genes are given only for firm matches. Where a row states a size, it is once, few, many or the class of an expanded clone; other rows omit it.

TRBV7-9,-,TRBJ2-7,-,TGTGCCAGCAGCTTCCGGGGTTCCTACGAGCAGTACTTC,CASSFRGSYEQYF
TRBV29-1,-,TRBJ1-5,once,TGCAGCGTTAGGGATGGGGGGTTCAATCAGCCCCAGCATTTT,CSVRDGGFNQPQHF
TRBV19,TRBD2,TRBJ2-3,-,TGTGCCAGTAGTAGCCGGGGACTAGCGGGCACAGATACGCAGTATTTT,CASSSRGLAGTDTQYF
TRBV7-2,-,TRBJ2-5,-,TGTGCCAGCAGAAGGTCAGGGGCGGGGGAGACCCAGTACTTC,CASRRSGAGETQYF
TRBV29-1,-,TRBJ2-1,-,TGCAGCGTTGCAGACGGGTACAATGAGCAGTTCTTC,CSVADGYNEQFF
TRBV19,TRBD1,TRBJ1-1,-,TGTGCCAGTAGTATCTCAGGGGGCTTTGGCACTGAAGCTTTCTTT,CASSISGGFGTEAFF
TRBV30,-,TRBJ1-1,-,TGTGCCTGGAAGGGCAGGGAGAACACTGAAGCTTTCTTT,CAWKGRENTEAFF
TRBV10-2,-,TRBJ2-7,-,TGCGCCAGCAGCAGGGGGGGGACGAAAGCCTACGAGCAGTACTTC,CASSRGGTKAYEQYF
TRBV5-1,TRBD1,TRBJ2-7,-,TGCGCCAGCAGCTTGGGAGGACAGGGTTACGAGCAGTACTTC,CASSLGGQGYEQYF
TRBV5-1,TRBD1,TRBJ2-5,-,TGCGCCAGCAGCTCGGACAGGGGGCGGAAAGAGACCCAGTACTTC,CASSSDRGRKETQYF
TRBV27,TRBD2,TRBJ2-3,-,TGTGCCAGCAGTCGGGGACTAGCCCTTGGGGACGATACGCAGTATTTT,CASSRGLALGDDTQYF
TRBV14,-,TRBJ2-1,-,TGTGCCAGCAGCCAAAATGGGATTGAGCAGTTCTTC,CASSQNGIEQFF
TRBV6-1,-,TRBJ1-5,-,TGTGCCAGCAGTGAAGAGACAGTTTATAGCAATCAGCCCCAGCATTTT,CASSEETVYSNQPQHF
TRBV7-8,TRBD2,TRBJ2-1,-,TGTGCCAGCAGCGTCCCGGGACTAGCGGTCAATGAGCAGTTCTTC,CASSVPGLAVNEQFF
TRBV7-9,-,TRBJ2-7,-,TGTGCCAGCAGCCCGTGGGGTCGGGTGTTCTCCTACGAGCAGTACTTC,CASSPWGRVFSYEQYF
TRBV5-4,-,TRBJ2-3,-,TGTGCCAGCAGCGCCTCCGCCCAGCGGAGACACACAGATACGCAGTATTTT,CASSASAQRRHTDTQYF
TRBV27,-,TRBJ2-2,-,TGTGCCAGCAGTTTTCAGCTCCAGACCGGGGAGCTGTTTTTT,CASSFQLQTGELFF